This paragraph covers one T cell receptor beta chain sequence. CDR3 length: 13 amino acids. The germline V gene has CDR1 SGHTA and CDR2 FQGNSA. V was clipped by 5 bases and J by 0 bases, with 7 bases between them. This sample was taken from a study of blood T cell repertoires in COVID-19. Sequencing used immunoSEQ multiplex PCR; TCRdb keeps in-frame clones, though not all of them. The repertoire has more than 300,000 clones, around 91% of them found once; the top ten carry roughly 3.5%. Sequenced input: peripheral blood. This rearrangement joins TRBV7-2 to TRBJ2-5, with unresolved D. The receptor was derived from a young woman who had recovered from COVID-19. CDR3 loop: CASSLLYQETQYF. CDR3 nucleotide sequence: TGTGCCAGCAGCCTCCTGTACCAAGAGACCCAGTACTTC.